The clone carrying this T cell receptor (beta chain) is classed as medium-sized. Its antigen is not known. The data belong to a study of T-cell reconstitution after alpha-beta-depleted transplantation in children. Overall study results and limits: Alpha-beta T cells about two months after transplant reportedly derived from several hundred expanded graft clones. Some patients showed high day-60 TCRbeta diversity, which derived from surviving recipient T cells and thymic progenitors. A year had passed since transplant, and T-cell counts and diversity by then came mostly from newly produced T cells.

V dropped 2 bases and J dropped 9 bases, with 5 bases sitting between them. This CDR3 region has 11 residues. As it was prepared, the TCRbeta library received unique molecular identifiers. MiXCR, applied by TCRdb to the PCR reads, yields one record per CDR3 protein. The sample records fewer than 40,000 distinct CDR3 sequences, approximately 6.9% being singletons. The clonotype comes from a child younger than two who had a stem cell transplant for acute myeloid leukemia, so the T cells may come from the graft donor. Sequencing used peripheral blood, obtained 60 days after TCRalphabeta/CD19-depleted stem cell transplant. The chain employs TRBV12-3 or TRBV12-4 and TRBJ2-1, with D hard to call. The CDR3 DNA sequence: TGTGCCAGCAGTTTACTGAGTGAGCAGTTCTTC. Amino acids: CASSLLSEQFF.